Listed below are T cell receptor beta chains from one sample, sequenced in a study of blood T cell repertoires in COVID-19. Clones were read by immunoSEQ multiplex PCR, and TCRdb kept only the in-frame ones, dropping some. The data show more than 200,000 clones, with 87% seen just once and roughly 3% held by the top ten. Material: peripheral blood. The receptors come from a young man with active or convalescent COVID-19. Both conserved end residues are part of each CDR3. A D gene is named only where the DNA matches it firmly. A clone size is listed for some rows: how often the clone was seen (once, few, many), or a class if it is expanded.

D gene | J gene | V gene | clone size | CDR3 protein | CDR3 DNA
. | TRBJ2-5 | TRBV3-1/TRBV3-2 | . | CASSLSGETQYF | TGTGCCAGCAGCTTATCGGGGGAGACCCAGTACTTC
TRBD1 | TRBJ1-2 | TRBV7-9 | . | CASSPSGTGGLPGYTF | TGTGCCAGCAGCCCCTCTGGAACAGGGGGATTGCCTGGCTACACCTTC
. | TRBJ1-4 | TRBV6-5 | . | CASSYRGKANEKLFF | TGTGCCAGCAGTTACAGGGGCAAGGCTAATGAAAAACTGTTTTTT
TRBD1 | TRBJ1-1 | TRBV6-6 | few | CASTTTGAGPEAFF | TGTGCCAGCACCACGACAGGGGCAGGTCCTGAAGCTTTCTTT
TRBD2 | TRBJ2-7 | TRBV5-4 | . | CASSLDSGKTYEQYF | TGTGCCAGCAGCTTAGATAGCGGGAAGACCTACGAGCAGTACTTC
. | TRBJ2-1 | TRBV12-3/TRBV12-4 | . | CASSEAGEQFF | TGTGCCAGCAGTGAGGCTGGTGAGCAGTTCTTC
TRBD1 | TRBJ1-4 | TRBV5-1 | . | CASSLEGQRNEKLFF | TGCGCCAGCAGCTTGGAGGGACAGAGAAATGAAAAACTGTTTTTT
TRBD1 | TRBJ1-2 | TRBV30 | . | CAWRQGGYGYTF | TGTGCCTGGAGGCAGGGGGGCTATGGCTACACCTTC
TRBD1 | TRBJ1-2 | TRBV7-9 | . | CASSLQGGVYGYTF | TGTGCCAGCAGCTTACAGGGGGGCGTCTATGGCTACACCTTC
. | TRBJ1-2 | TRBV15 | . | CATSTTGIRYGYTF | TGTGCCACCAGTACTACAGGGATTCGCTATGGCTACACCTTC
. | TRBJ2-1 | TRBV19 | . | CASSVQWQGRTIEQFF | TGTGCCAGTAGTGTCCAATGGCAGGGTCGGACAATTGAGCAGTTCTTC
. | TRBJ2-7 | TRBV5-4 | . | CASSLVAGSYEQYF | TGTGCCAGCAGCTTGGTTGCAGGCTCCTACGAGCAGTACTTC
. | TRBJ1-1 | TRBV7-3 | . | CASSLTGRAIEAFF | TGTGCCAGCAGCTTAACGGGGAGGGCCATTGAAGCTTTCTTT
TRBD2 | TRBJ2-1 | TRBV29-1 | once | CSVQRGGEQFF | TGCAGCGTTCAGCGGGGGGGCGAGCAGTTCTTC
. | TRBJ2-3 | TRBV7-9 | once | CASSSPTATDTQYF | TGTGCCAGCAGCTCCCCGACTGCCACAGATACGCAGTATTTT
. | TRBJ2-1 | TRBV9 | . | CASSPPRDEQFF | TGTGCCAGCAGCCCCCCGAGGGATGAGCAGTTCTTC
. | TRBJ1-4 | TRBV3-1/TRBV3-2 | . | CASRPETSLNEKLFF | TGTGCCAGCAGACCCGAGACAAGCTTAAATGAAAAACTGTTTTTT
TRBD2 | TRBJ2-1 | TRBV5-1 | . | CASSPGLAGGGGEQFF | TGCGCCAGCAGCCCCGGACTAGCGGGAGGGGGCGGTGAGCAGTTCTTC
. | TRBJ1-2 | TRBV15 | few | CATSRGPGVDYGYTF | TGTGCCACCAGCAGAGGACCGGGAGTGGACTATGGCTACACCTTC
. | TRBJ1-2 | TRBV6-6 | once | CASSRSTGAYYGYTF | TGTGCCAGCAGTCGATCGACAGGTGCTTACTATGGCTACACCTTC
. | TRBJ2-3 | TRBV7-9 | . | CASSLNRISTDTQYF | TGTGCCAGCAGCTTAAACAGGATTAGCACAGATACGCAGTATTTT
. | TRBJ1-6 | TRBV3-1/TRBV3-2 | . | CASSQGQGLSSYNSPLHF | TGTGCCAGCAGCCAAGGTCAGGGCCTGAGCTCCTATAATTCACCCCTCCACTTT
. | TRBJ1-4 | TRBV5-6 | . | CASSLQGLGEKLFF | TGTGCCAGCAGCTTGCAGGGTTTGGGTGAAAAACTGTTTTTT
TRBD2 | TRBJ2-7 | TRBV4-2 | . | CASSQVSSLAGGGEQYF | TGTGCCAGCAGCCAAGTCTCTTCCCTAGCGGGAGGTGGCGAGCAGTACTTC
TRBD1 | TRBJ2-3 | TRBV10-3 | . | CAIASGTGSIDTQYF | TGTGCCATCGCGTCAGGGACAGGGTCTATAGATACGCAGTATTTT
. | TRBJ1-3 | TRBV19 | . | CASSIRPTGTYSGNTIYF | TGTGCCAGTAGTATAAGACCTACAGGAACCTACTCTGGAAACACCATATATTTT
. | TRBJ1-1 | TRBV4-3 | . | CASSQDRGTNTEAFF | TGCGCCAGCAGCCAAGATCGGGGTACGAACACTGAAGCTTTCTTT
TRBD2 | TRBJ2-1 | TRBV19 | . | CASSILAEGYNEQFF | TGTGCCAGTAGTATACTAGCGGAGGGCTACAATGAGCAGTTCTTC
. | TRBJ2-5 | TRBV6-2/TRBV6-3 | . | CASSFRTVRMQETQYF | TGTGCCAGCAGTTTTAGAACAGTGAGAATGCAAGAGACCCAGTACTTC
TRBD1 | TRBJ2-2 | TRBV5-1 | . | CASSYGTGWSGELFF | TGCGCCAGCAGCTACGGGACAGGGTGGTCCGGGGAGCTGTTTTTT
TRBD1 | TRBJ1-1 | TRBV5-4 | . | CIVHRGNTEAFF | TGTATCGTTCACAGGGGAAACACTGAAGCTTTCTTT
. | TRBJ1-1 | TRBV16 | . | CASSQDPWGDTEAFF | TGTGCCAGCAGCCAGGATCCGTGGGGGGACACTGAAGCTTTCTTT